A selection of T cell receptor beta chains follows, all from one sample in a study of blood T cell repertoires in COVID-19. Generated by immunoSEQ multiplex PCR, the TCRdb table keeps only in-frame clones and is missing some. The table records 200,000 to 300,000 clones, roughly 80% of them present only once. The source material was peripheral blood. These receptors all stem from a woman older than 75 with acute or convalescent COVID-19. Both conserved end residues are part of each CDR3. Each record gives: clone size, J gene, D gene, V gene, CDR3 DNA, CDR3 protein. D genes are given only for firm matches. For some rows the clone size is stated as once, few or many, or as a class when expanded; others skip it.

clone_size: once
j_call: TRBJ1-3
d_call: TRBD1
v_call: TRBV2
cdr3_nt: TGTGCCAGCAGTGAAGTAGGGACAGCTGGAAACACCATATATTTT
cdr3_aa: CASSEVGTAGNTIYF

clone_size: NA
j_call: TRBJ1-1
d_call: NA
v_call: TRBV28
cdr3_nt: TGTGCCAGCAGTTTGGTCGAGACTGAAGCTTTCTTT
cdr3_aa: CASSLVETEAFF

clone_size: NA
j_call: TRBJ2-1
d_call: NA
v_call: TRBV5-8
cdr3_nt: TGTGCCAGCAGCCCCCGCAATGAGCAGTTCTTC
cdr3_aa: CASSPRNEQFF

clone_size: once
j_call: TRBJ1-4
d_call: TRBD1
v_call: TRBV19
cdr3_nt: TGTGCCAGTAGTCCCGGACAGGGGGACAGCGATAATGAAAAACTGTTTTTT
cdr3_aa: CASSPGQGDSDNEKLFF

clone_size: NA
j_call: TRBJ1-4
d_call: TRBD1
v_call: TRBV19
cdr3_nt: TGTGCCAGTAGTCCGGACAGGGCAACTAATGAAAAACTGTTTTTT
cdr3_aa: CASSPDRATNEKLFF

clone_size: NA
j_call: TRBJ1-2
d_call: NA
v_call: TRBV7-8
cdr3_nt: TGTGCCAGCAGCTTAGTTGCGGGGGGCTCTGGCTATGGCTACACCTTC
cdr3_aa: CASSLVAGGSGYGYTF

clone_size: NA
j_call: TRBJ2-2
d_call: TRBD2
v_call: TRBV5-5
cdr3_nt: TGTGCCAGCAGCCTAGCGGGGGGGCCCGTCGGGGAGCTGTTTTTT
cdr3_aa: CASSLAGGPVGELFF

clone_size: NA
j_call: TRBJ2-7
d_call: TRBD2
v_call: TRBV3-1/TRBV3-2
cdr3_nt: TGTGCCAGCAGCCAGCCGGGGGGGCCGGTGTACGAGCAGTACTTC
cdr3_aa: CASSQPGGPVYEQYF

clone_size: NA
j_call: TRBJ2-1
d_call: TRBD2
v_call: TRBV9
cdr3_nt: TGTGCCAGCAGCCCGAATGGGCGGGGGATGAATGAGCAGTTCTTC
cdr3_aa: CASSPNGRGMNEQFF

clone_size: NA
j_call: TRBJ1-1
d_call: NA
v_call: TRBV5-1
cdr3_nt: TGCGCCAGCAGCTTGATGGGGAGCACTGAAGCTTTCTTT
cdr3_aa: CASSLMGSTEAFF

clone_size: NA
j_call: TRBJ2-5
d_call: NA
v_call: TRBV7-7
cdr3_nt: TGTGCTAGCAGCCCGGGCCGGGGTGGGACCCAGTACTTC
cdr3_aa: CASSPGRGGTQYF

clone_size: NA
j_call: TRBJ2-5
d_call: NA
v_call: TRBV14
cdr3_nt: TGTGCCAGCAGCCATGCCGACAGACGAACCCAGTACTTC
cdr3_aa: CASSHADRRTQYF

clone_size: NA
j_call: TRBJ1-5
d_call: TRBD1
v_call: TRBV2
cdr3_nt: TGTGCCAGCAGTGATCGGACAGGGATTTATCAGCCCCAGCATTTT
cdr3_aa: CASSDRTGIYQPQHF

clone_size: NA
j_call: TRBJ2-1
d_call: TRBD2
v_call: TRBV6-5
cdr3_nt: TGTGCCAGCAGCTTAGCGGGGGCCACGGGGAATGAGCAGTTCTTC
cdr3_aa: CASSLAGATGNEQFF

clone_size: NA
j_call: TRBJ1-4
d_call: NA
v_call: TRBV27
cdr3_nt: TGTGCCAGCAGTTTATCAGGAGGCGGTGAAAAACTGTTTTTT
cdr3_aa: CASSLSGGGEKLFF

clone_size: few
j_call: TRBJ2-2
d_call: NA
v_call: TRBV5-1
cdr3_nt: TGCGCCAGCAGCTTCAGGGGTGCCGGGGAGCTGTTTTTT
cdr3_aa: CASSFRGAGELFF

clone_size: NA
j_call: TRBJ1-2
d_call: TRBD1
v_call: TRBV10-3
cdr3_nt: TGTGCCATCAGTTCCGGGACAGGGGGCGCAAACCGTAATGGCTACACCTTC
cdr3_aa: CAISSGTGGANRNGYTF

clone_size: NA
j_call: TRBJ2-7
d_call: TRBD1
v_call: TRBV28
cdr3_nt: TGTGCCAGCAGGACCCTGGACAGGGGGCCCACCTACGAGCAGTACTTC
cdr3_aa: CASRTLDRGPTYEQYF

clone_size: NA
j_call: TRBJ1-4
d_call: NA
v_call: TRBV6-5
cdr3_nt: TGTGCCAGCAGGACTCCCTCGGGTGAAAAACTGTTTTTT
cdr3_aa: CASRTPSGEKLFF

clone_size: NA
j_call: TRBJ1-4
d_call: NA
v_call: TRBV28
cdr3_nt: TGTGCCAGCAGCCCTAGTAGAACTAATGAAAAACTGTTTTTT
cdr3_aa: CASSPSRTNEKLFF

clone_size: NA
j_call: TRBJ1-2
d_call: TRBD1
v_call: TRBV3-1/TRBV3-2
cdr3_nt: TGTGCCAGCAGCCAAGATGAGTGGTCAGGGGGTGGCTATGGCTACACCTTC
cdr3_aa: CASSQDEWSGGGYGYTF

clone_size: NA
j_call: TRBJ1-2
d_call: TRBD1
v_call: TRBV27
cdr3_nt: TGTGCCAGCAGGGGGGACGCCAGGGGGCATGGCTACACCTTC
cdr3_aa: CASRGDARGHGYTF

clone_size: NA
j_call: TRBJ2-2
d_call: NA
v_call: TRBV7-3
cdr3_nt: TGTGCCAGCAGCCCCAGGACTTCCGGGGAGCTGTTTTTT
cdr3_aa: CASSPRTSGELFF

clone_size: NA
j_call: TRBJ1-5
d_call: NA
v_call: TRBV19
cdr3_nt: TGTGCCAGTAGTAAAGGCAGGACTACCCTAGGGCAGCCCCAGCATTTT
cdr3_aa: CASSKGRTTLGQPQHF

clone_size: NA
j_call: TRBJ1-5
d_call: NA
v_call: TRBV19
cdr3_nt: TGTGCCAGTATCCGCCCCACGATGACACAGCTGCCGCCCCAGCATTTT
cdr3_aa: CASIRPTMTQLPPQHF

clone_size: few
j_call: TRBJ2-4
d_call: NA
v_call: TRBV7-9
cdr3_nt: TGTGCCAGCAGCTTAGCCGTGGAGGACATTCAGTACTTC
cdr3_aa: CASSLAVEDIQYF

clone_size: NA
j_call: TRBJ1-1
d_call: NA
v_call: TRBV3-1/TRBV3-2
cdr3_nt: TGTGCCAGCAGCCAATATTTTTCCCTGAACACTGAAGCTTTCTTT
cdr3_aa: CASSQYFSLNTEAFF

clone_size: NA
j_call: TRBJ2-3
d_call: NA
v_call: TRBV10-3
cdr3_nt: TGTGCCATCAGTGAGCTGGACGGGGGGCCAGGAGATACGCAGTATTTT
cdr3_aa: CAISELDGGPGDTQYF

clone_size: NA
j_call: TRBJ1-3
d_call: TRBD1
v_call: TRBV6-5
cdr3_nt: TGTGCCAGCAGTTATGGACAGGGGACTGGAAACACCATATATTTT
cdr3_aa: CASSYGQGTGNTIYF

clone_size: NA
j_call: TRBJ2-2
d_call: TRBD1
v_call: TRBV2
cdr3_nt: TGTGCCAGCAGTGCCCCGGGTAAGGGGGCCCGGAACACCGGGGAGCTGTTTTTT
cdr3_aa: CASSAPGKGARNTGELFF

clone_size: once
j_call: TRBJ1-1
d_call: NA
v_call: TRBV5-1
cdr3_nt: TGCGCCAGCAGCCCGGGACACGCGAACACTGAAGCTTTCTTT
cdr3_aa: CASSPGHANTEAFF

clone_size: NA
j_call: TRBJ2-3
d_call: NA
v_call: TRBV2
cdr3_nt: TGTGCCAGCAGTGAAGCGGCGGGACGGACCACAGATACGCAGTATTTT
cdr3_aa: CASSEAAGRTTDTQYF

clone_size: NA
j_call: TRBJ2-7
d_call: TRBD1
v_call: TRBV5-4
cdr3_nt: TGTGCCAGCAGCCCTCCGGGACAGGCCGTCTGGGAGCAGTACTTC
cdr3_aa: CASSPPGQAVWEQYF

clone_size: NA
j_call: TRBJ2-5
d_call: TRBD2
v_call: TRBV2
cdr3_nt: TGTGCCAGCAACCCTCTACTAGCGGGGCAAGAGACCCAGTACTTC
cdr3_aa: CASNPLLAGQETQYF

clone_size: NA
j_call: TRBJ1-5
d_call: TRBD1
v_call: TRBV19
cdr3_nt: TGTGCCAGTAGTATAAAAATTGCAGTGGGACAGAGAGGGAATCAGCCCCAGCATTTT
cdr3_aa: CASSIKIAVGQRGNQPQHF

clone_size: NA
j_call: TRBJ2-7
d_call: TRBD1
v_call: TRBV5-1
cdr3_nt: TGCGCCAGCAGCTTAGGGGGACAGCGCTACGAGCAGTACTTC
cdr3_aa: CASSLGGQRYEQYF

clone_size: NA
j_call: TRBJ2-1
d_call: TRBD2
v_call: TRBV18
cdr3_nt: TGTGCCAGCTCCCCTAGCGGGGGGGGATACAATGAGCAGTTCTTC
cdr3_aa: CASSPSGGGYNEQFF

clone_size: NA
j_call: TRBJ2-7
d_call: TRBD2
v_call: TRBV27
cdr3_nt: TGTGCCAGCAGTGCCCGACTGGGGGGGTCCGAGCAGTACTTC
cdr3_aa: CASSARLGGSEQYF

clone_size: NA
j_call: TRBJ2-7
d_call: NA
v_call: TRBV28
cdr3_nt: TGTGCCAGCAGTTTAAGGGGGTATGAGCAGTACTTC
cdr3_aa: CASSLRGYEQYF

clone_size: NA
j_call: TRBJ2-7
d_call: TRBD1
v_call: TRBV11-2
cdr3_nt: TGTGCCAGCAGCTTAGAAGGGGGCCGTTCGGCGCAGTACTTC
cdr3_aa: CASSLEGGRSAQYF

clone_size: NA
j_call: TRBJ2-1
d_call: TRBD1
v_call: TRBV5-8
cdr3_nt: TGTGCCAGCAGCTGGGACAGGCTCGGGAATGAGCAGTTCTTC
cdr3_aa: CASSWDRLGNEQFF

clone_size: NA
j_call: TRBJ1-2
d_call: TRBD1
v_call: TRBV4-1
cdr3_nt: TGCGCCAGCAGCCAAGCTGAGACAGGGGTCAACGATGGCTACACCTTC
cdr3_aa: CASSQAETGVNDGYTF

clone_size: few
j_call: TRBJ2-7
d_call: NA
v_call: TRBV2
cdr3_nt: TGTGCCAGCAGTGGCGGAGGGTGGGACTACGAGCAGTACTTC
cdr3_aa: CASSGGGWDYEQYF

clone_size: NA
j_call: TRBJ1-2
d_call: TRBD1
v_call: TRBV9
cdr3_nt: TGTGCCAGCAGCGCTCGGACAGGGGGCTCCCATGGCTACACCTTC
cdr3_aa: CASSARTGGSHGYTF

clone_size: NA
j_call: TRBJ1-6
d_call: NA
v_call: TRBV4-1
cdr3_nt: TGCGCCAGCAGCCAAGATAGAACGGATTCACCCCTCCACTTT
cdr3_aa: CASSQDRTDSPLHF

clone_size: NA
j_call: TRBJ2-5
d_call: TRBD2
v_call: TRBV3-1/TRBV3-2
cdr3_nt: TGTGCCAGCAGGCGCCTAGCGGGGGGGGGAGAGACCCAGTACTTC
cdr3_aa: CASRRLAGGGETQYF

clone_size: NA
j_call: TRBJ2-1
d_call: TRBD2
v_call: TRBV29-1
cdr3_nt: TGCAGCTTCTGGGCCCGGGGGGGGGCTGAAGATGAGCAGTTCTTC
cdr3_aa: CSFWARGGAEDEQFF

clone_size: NA
j_call: TRBJ2-5
d_call: NA
v_call: TRBV9
cdr3_nt: TGTGCCAGCAGCGAATCCACAGGCTACCAGACCCAGTACTTC
cdr3_aa: CASSESTGYQTQYF

clone_size: NA
j_call: TRBJ2-5
d_call: TRBD2
v_call: TRBV30
cdr3_nt: TGTGCCTGGAGCCCAGGGCCCCGGCTAGCGGGGGGGCTTGGGCAAGAGACCCAGTACTTC
cdr3_aa: CAWSPGPRLAGGLGQETQYF

clone_size: NA
j_call: TRBJ2-2
d_call: TRBD2
v_call: TRBV15
cdr3_nt: TGTGCCACCAGCAGAAATCCTCTGACTAGCGGGGCGAACACCGGGGAGCTGTTTTTT
cdr3_aa: CATSRNPLTSGANTGELFF

clone_size: NA
j_call: TRBJ1-6
d_call: TRBD1
v_call: TRBV5-1
cdr3_nt: TGCGCCAGCAGGCCCCCGGGACAGAACTATAATTCACCCCTCCACTTT
cdr3_aa: CASRPPGQNYNSPLHF

clone_size: NA
j_call: TRBJ2-5
d_call: TRBD2
v_call: TRBV7-8
cdr3_nt: TGTGCCAGCAGCCCAGGCGGGCCTAGCGGGGGGCGGGAGACCCAGTACTTC
cdr3_aa: CASSPGGPSGGRETQYF

clone_size: NA
j_call: TRBJ2-1
d_call: NA
v_call: TRBV14
cdr3_nt: TGTGCCAGCAGCCAAGGGCTCCGGGGAGCTAACAATGAGCAGTTCTTC
cdr3_aa: CASSQGLRGANNEQFF

clone_size: NA
j_call: TRBJ2-7
d_call: TRBD1
v_call: TRBV5-1
cdr3_nt: TGCGCCAGCAGCTTGGAAGGGACAGGGTCCAACGAGCAGTACTTC
cdr3_aa: CASSLEGTGSNEQYF

clone_size: once
j_call: TRBJ2-1
d_call: NA
v_call: TRBV28
cdr3_nt: TGTGCCAGCAGTTTATTGGGCCCCTACAATGAGCAGTTCTTC
cdr3_aa: CASSLLGPYNEQFF